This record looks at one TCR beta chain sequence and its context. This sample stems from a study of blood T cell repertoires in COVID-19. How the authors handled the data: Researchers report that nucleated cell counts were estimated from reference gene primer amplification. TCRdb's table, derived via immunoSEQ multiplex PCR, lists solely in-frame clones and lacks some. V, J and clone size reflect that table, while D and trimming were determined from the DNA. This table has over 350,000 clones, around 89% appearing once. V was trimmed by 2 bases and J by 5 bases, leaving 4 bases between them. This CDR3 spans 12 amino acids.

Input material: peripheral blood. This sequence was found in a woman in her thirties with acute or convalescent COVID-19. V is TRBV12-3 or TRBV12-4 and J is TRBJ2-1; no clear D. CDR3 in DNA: TGTGCCAGCAGTTTACCGGACAATGAGCAGTTCTTC. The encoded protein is CASSLPDNEQFF.